The entry below describes one TCR beta chain. No antigen is known for it. The CDR3 runs to 13 residues. V was clipped by 5 bases and J by 8 bases, with 12 bases between them. Germline V lookup: CDR1 LNHDA, CDR2 SQIVND (reference sequence). This record comes from a study of T cell repertoires and Cas9 in healthy adults. About the study: SpCas9-reactive CD4 and CD8 T cells were characterized for potency, cytotoxicity and lineage.

Broader study findings: In vitro, SpCas9-reactive Tregs were reported to curb effector T cell proliferation and function.

The table came from immunoSEQ multiplex PCR; TCRdb's copy has only in-frame clones and leaves some out. Among tens of thousands of clones listed, roughly nine tenths were seen once. What was sequenced was CD4+ effector T cells (CD127+, CD25-, CD137-, CD154-) from PBMCs; culture status not recorded. The receptor comes from a human donor in good health. This sequence joins TRBV19 and TRBJ1-4; the D gene is possibly TRBD1 (6 bases). In DNA, the CDR3 is TGTGCCAGTAGTTTACAGGGTCGGGAAAAACTGTTTTTT. It encodes CASSLQGREKLFF.